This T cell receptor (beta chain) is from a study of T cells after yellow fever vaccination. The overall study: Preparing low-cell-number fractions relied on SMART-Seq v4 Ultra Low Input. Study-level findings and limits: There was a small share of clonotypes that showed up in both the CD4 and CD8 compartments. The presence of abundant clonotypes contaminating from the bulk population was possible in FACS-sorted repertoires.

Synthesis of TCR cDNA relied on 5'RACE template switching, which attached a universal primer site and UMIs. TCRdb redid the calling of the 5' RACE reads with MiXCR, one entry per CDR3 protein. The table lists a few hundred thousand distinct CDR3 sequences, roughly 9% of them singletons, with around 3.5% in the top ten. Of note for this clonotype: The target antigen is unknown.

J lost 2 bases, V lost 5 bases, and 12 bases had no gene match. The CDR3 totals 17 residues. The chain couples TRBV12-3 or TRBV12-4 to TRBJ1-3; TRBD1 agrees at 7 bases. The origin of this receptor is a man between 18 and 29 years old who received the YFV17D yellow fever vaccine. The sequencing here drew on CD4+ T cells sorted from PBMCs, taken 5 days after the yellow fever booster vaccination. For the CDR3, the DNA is TGTGCCAGCAGTCCGCCGGGAGGGGGCGCGGCTGGAAACACCATATATTTT. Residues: CASSPPGGGAAGNTIYF.